The entry that follows covers one TCR beta chain sequence. J gave up 2 bases and V 7 bases, and 7 bases lay outside the gene matches. Germline V gene data show CDR1 as MNHEY and CDR2 as SVGEGT. This CDR3 is built from 15 residues. This record comes from a study of blood T cells in healthy people across ages. Combining a sample-barcoded 5' primer with a J-beta primer mix, a second PCR ran for roughly 7 to 12 cycles. TCRdb re-called the 5' RACE reads with MiXCR, one entry per CDR3 protein. The table lists approximately 1.5 million distinct CDR3 sequences, 35% to 45% of them singletons. Input material: blood. V gene TRBV6-2 or TRBV6-3 combines with J gene TRBJ2-7, with 11 bases aligning to TRBD2. The sequence was obtained from a woman under 30 in good health. In DNA, the CDR3 is TGTGCCAGCACCCTGACTAGCGGGATAACCTACGAGCAGTACTTC. Residues: CASTLTSGITYEQYF.